This TCR beta chain was identified during a study of shared clonotypes between healthy human individuals. Study-wide results and limits: Researchers found naive subsets generally carried larger estimated richness than memory subsets. An expected dependence of interdonor clonotype sharing on sequencing depth was noted.

This CDR3 is built from 16 residues. The junction had 8 bases not matched to a gene; V was cut back by 5 bases and J by 6 bases. The germline V gene has CDR1 MNHEY and CDR2 SMNVEV (reference sequence). Produced via immunoSEQ multiplex PCR; TCRdb's table is partial and in-frame only. The sample shows approximately 2.1 million clones, more than 80% of them seen only once. Points on this clone: Its antigen is still unknown.

The source of this sequence is a man aged 18 to 30 in good health. Some clones in this sample may be carry-over from other donors' samples. V is TRBV27 and J is TRBJ2-3, with 13 bases identical to TRBD2. The sequenced material came from naive CD4+ T cells from PBMCs. Subset denoted: CD45RA+ positively selected. In nucleotides, the CDR3 is TGTGCCAGCAGTCAACACCGACTAGCGGGAGGTGATACGCAGTATTTT. Translated: CASSQHRLAGGDTQYF.